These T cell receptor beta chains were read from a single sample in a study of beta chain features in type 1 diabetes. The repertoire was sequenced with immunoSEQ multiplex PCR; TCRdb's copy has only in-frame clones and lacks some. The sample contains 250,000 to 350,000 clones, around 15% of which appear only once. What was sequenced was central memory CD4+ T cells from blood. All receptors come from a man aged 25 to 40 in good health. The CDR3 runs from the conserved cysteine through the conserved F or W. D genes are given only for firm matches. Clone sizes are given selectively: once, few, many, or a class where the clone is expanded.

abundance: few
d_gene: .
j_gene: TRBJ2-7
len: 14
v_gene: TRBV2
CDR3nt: TGTGCCAGCAGTCCATTACTAGTGTCCTACGAGCAGTACTTC
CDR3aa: CASSPLLVSYEQYF

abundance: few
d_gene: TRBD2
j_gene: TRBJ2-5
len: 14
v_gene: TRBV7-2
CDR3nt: TGTGCCAGCAGCCTCGGACTAGCGGGAGAGACCCAGTACTTC
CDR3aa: CASSLGLAGETQYF

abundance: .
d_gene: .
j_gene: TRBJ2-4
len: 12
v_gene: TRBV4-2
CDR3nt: TGTGCCAGCAAGTTTCGGCGAAACATTCAGTACTTC
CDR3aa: CASKFRRNIQYF

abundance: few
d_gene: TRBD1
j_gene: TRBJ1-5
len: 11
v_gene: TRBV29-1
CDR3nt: TGCAGCGTTGAAATACAGGGGGTACAGCATTTT
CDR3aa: CSVEIQGVQHF

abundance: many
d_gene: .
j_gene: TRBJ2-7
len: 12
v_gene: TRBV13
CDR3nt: TGTGCCAGCAGTTCCGGGACCTACGAGCAGTACTTC
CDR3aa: CASSSGTYEQYF

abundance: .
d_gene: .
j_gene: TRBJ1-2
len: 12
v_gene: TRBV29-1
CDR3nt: TGCAGCGTGACCCACGGGACCTATGGCTACACCTTC
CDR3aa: CSVTHGTYGYTF

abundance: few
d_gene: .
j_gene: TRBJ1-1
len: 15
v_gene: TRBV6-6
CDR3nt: TGTGCCAGCAGTTACCAGGTTTCCATGAACACTGAAGCTTTCTTT
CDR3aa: CASSYQVSMNTEAFF

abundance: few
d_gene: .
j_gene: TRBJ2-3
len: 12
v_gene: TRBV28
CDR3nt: TGTGCCAGCAAAACTAGCACAGATACGCAGTATTTT
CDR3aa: CASKTSTDTQYF

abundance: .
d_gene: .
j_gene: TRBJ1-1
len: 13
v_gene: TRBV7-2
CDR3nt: TGTGCCAGCAGCACGACAGTTTTCACTGAAGCTTTCTTT
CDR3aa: CASSTTVFTEAFF

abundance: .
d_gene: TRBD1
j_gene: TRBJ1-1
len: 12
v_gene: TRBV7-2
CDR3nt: TGTGCCAGCAGCGCGACAGGGGGGCAGGCTTTCTTT
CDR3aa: CASSATGGQAFF

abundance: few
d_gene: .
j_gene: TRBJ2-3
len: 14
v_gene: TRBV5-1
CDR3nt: TGCGCCAGCAGCTTGGACAGGAACGCAGATACGCAGTATTTT
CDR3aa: CASSLDRNADTQYF

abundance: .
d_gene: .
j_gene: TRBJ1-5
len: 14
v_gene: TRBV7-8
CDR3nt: TGTGCCAGCAGCGGGCAGGGGCGTGATCAGCCCCAGCATTTT
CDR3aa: CASSGQGRDQPQHF

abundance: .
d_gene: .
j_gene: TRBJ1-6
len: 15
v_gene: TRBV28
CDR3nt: TGTGCCAGCAGTTTTAGGAGCTCCTATAATTCACCCCTCCACTTT
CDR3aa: CASSFRSSYNSPLHF

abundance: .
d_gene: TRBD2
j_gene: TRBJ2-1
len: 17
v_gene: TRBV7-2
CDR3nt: TGTGCCAGCAGCTTATGGGGCGGGGGAAGCTCCTACAATGAGCAGTTCTTC
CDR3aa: CASSLWGGGSSYNEQFF

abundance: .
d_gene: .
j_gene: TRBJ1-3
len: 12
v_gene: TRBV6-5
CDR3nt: TGTGCCAGTACCGGGGCTGGAAACACCATATATTTT
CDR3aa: CASTGAGNTIYF

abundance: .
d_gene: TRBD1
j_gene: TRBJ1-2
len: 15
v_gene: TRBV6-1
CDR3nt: TGTGCCAGCAGTGGGACCGGGACAGGGGACTATGGCTACACCTTC
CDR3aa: CASSGTGTGDYGYTF

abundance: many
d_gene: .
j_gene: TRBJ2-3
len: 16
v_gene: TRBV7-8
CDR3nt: TGTGCCAGCAGCCCCAGTTGGGGGAAGGGCACAGATACGCAGTATTTT
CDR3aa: CASSPSWGKGTDTQYF

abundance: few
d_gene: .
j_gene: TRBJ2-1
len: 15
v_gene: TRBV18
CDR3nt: TGTGCCAGCTCAGTAGGGGGGGGCTCCTACAATGAGCAGTTCTTC
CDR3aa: CASSVGGGSYNEQFF